The following is a TCR beta chain sequence with its context. Its antigen is unknown. The CDR3 spans 15 residues. Deletions cut 0 bases from V and 7 bases from J, with 10 bases between. Germline values: CDR1 LNHNV, CDR2 YYDKDF (reference sequence). Time point of the sample: baseline pretreatment blood. Treatment reported: 15 Gy SBRT to primary tumor, nephrectomy 4 weeks later. Serial blood draws occurred at baseline and 2 and 4 weeks post-SBRT. This entry belongs to a study of radiation and T cells in renal cell carcinoma. Study as a whole: Nephrectomy followed 15 Gy stereotactic body radiation by 4 weeks. Study-level results: In blood, top tumor clones expanded by 2 weeks, shrinking by 4. Without pretreatment biopsies, baseline tumor clonotype presence was undetermined.

The data were produced by immunoSEQ multiplex PCR, yet TCRdb's version contains in-frame clones alone and is incomplete. This sample yields some 150,000 clones, of which roughly 88% are seen a single time; more than 10% belongs to the top ten. Sequenced material: blood, taken from a patient whose treatment included radiotherapy and nephrectomy. This receptor was identified in a woman aged 45-59 years with renal cell carcinoma. The J gene is TRBJ1-6, the V gene TRBV15, with D hard to call. The CDR3 region has the DNA TGTGCCACCAGCAGAGATCCGGGAAGCAATTCACCCCTCCACTTT. This gives the protein CATSRDPGSNSPLHF.